Listed below are T cell receptor beta chains from one sample, sequenced in a study of CD8 T cells in ankylosing spondylitis. TCRdb called the 5' RACE reads again in MiXCR, with one record for every CDR3 protein. Of 85,000 to 100,000 distinct CDR3 sequences in the sample, about 8.3% were seen once. Sequencing was done on a sample of blood, either unsorted or a sorted T cell fraction (not recorded which). These receptor sequences come from a male donor with ankylosing spondylitis or in good health (not recorded which). CDR3s leave out the opening cysteine and the closing phenylalanine or tryptophan. The D gene is left open where the match is weak. Not all rows give a size; the values are once, few, many and, for expanded clones, a class.

>12|TRBJ2-1|TRBV19|many|TRBD1
ASRLQGALNEQF
>10|TRBJ2-1|TRBV5-6|many|-
ASNVIPGQQF
>13|TRBJ2-2|TRBV4-3|many|TRBD1
ASSLTGGWTGELF
>15|TRBJ2-7|TRBV5-5|many|TRBD2
ASTQVLARSSSYEQY
>12|TRBJ2-7|TRBV4-3|many|-
ATTLGAGCYEQY
>13|TRBJ2-2|TRBV12-3/TRBV12-4|-|-
ASSFQGPGTGELF
>14|TRBJ1-4|TRBV6-5|many|-
ASKPQGTIGFEKLF
>16|TRBJ2-3|TRBV6-1|-|TRBD2
ASSKTGLAGASTDTQY
>10|TRBJ1-3|TRBV6-6|many|-
ASSPSGNTIY
>11|TRBJ1-1|TRBV20-1|many|-
SASSQRNTEAF
>13|TRBJ2-7|TRBV7-2|many|-
ASSLEPAAFNEQY
>12|TRBJ1-4|TRBV29-1|many|-
SVEGLPTNEKLF
>11|TRBJ1-2|TRBV6-1|-|-
ASSAGPRGGYT
>13|TRBJ2-1|TRBV5-1|many|-
ASTEFRGGLNEQF
>12|TRBJ1-4|TRBV7-2|many|-
ASSLEFAGEKLF
>12|TRBJ2-7|TRBV6-2/TRBV6-3|few|-
ASSYGASSYEQY
>11|TRBJ1-2|TRBV12-3/TRBV12-4|-|-
ASGDPGAYGYT
>14|TRBJ2-7|TRBV29-1|many|TRBD1
SVEAAPDRGDYEQY
>13|TRBJ2-3|TRBV24-1|few|TRBD2
ATSDSSGRTDTQY
>12|TRBJ1-1|TRBV12-3/TRBV12-4|many|TRBD1
ASSSYRGSTEAF
>13|TRBJ1-5|TRBV27|many|-
ASSLRGYSNQPQH
>12|TRBJ2-7|TRBV7-7|many|-
ASSPHAGFYEQY
>12|TRBJ2-7|TRBV15|many|-
ATSSRWSGDEQY
>16|TRBJ2-3|TRBV14|many|TRBD1
ASSQELPGQGATDTQY
>12|TRBJ2-7|TRBV5-1|many|-
ASSFGSDSYEQY
>13|TRBJ2-5|TRBV25-1|many|-
ASSALTGFQETQY
>16|TRBJ1-2|TRBV7-6|-|-
ASSLRLLVKQDPYGYT
>10|TRBJ2-1|TRBV20-1|many|-
SARKELGEQF
>14|TRBJ2-1|TRBV5-1|many|TRBD2
ASSLNLGLSYNEQF